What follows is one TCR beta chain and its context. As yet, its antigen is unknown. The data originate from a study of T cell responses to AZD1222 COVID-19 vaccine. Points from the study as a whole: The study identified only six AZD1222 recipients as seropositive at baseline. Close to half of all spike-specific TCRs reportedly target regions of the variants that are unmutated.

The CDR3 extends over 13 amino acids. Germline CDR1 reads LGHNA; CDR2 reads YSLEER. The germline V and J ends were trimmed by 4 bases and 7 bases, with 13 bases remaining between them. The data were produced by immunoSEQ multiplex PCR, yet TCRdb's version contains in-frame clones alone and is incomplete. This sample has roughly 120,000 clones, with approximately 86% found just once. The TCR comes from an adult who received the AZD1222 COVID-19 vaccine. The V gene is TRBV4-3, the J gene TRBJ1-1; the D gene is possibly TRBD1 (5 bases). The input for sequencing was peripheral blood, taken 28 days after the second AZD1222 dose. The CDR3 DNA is TGCGCCAGCAGCCGCGGGACTTCCCATGAAGCTTTCTTT. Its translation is CASSRGTSHEAFF.